The 26 T cell receptor beta chains below all came from one sample that was sequenced in a study of T-cell reconstitution after alpha-beta-depleted transplantation in children. Unique molecular identifiers were used to barcode this TCRbeta library. TCRdb re-analysed the PCR reads in MiXCR, keeping a single row per CDR3 protein. The sample has roughly 300,000 distinct CDR3 sequences, 10% seen once; the top ten hold under 3%. This sample comprised PBMCs from the stem cell graft donor, obtained from the stem cell graft. Every receptor here comes from a human donor who donated a stem cell graft to a child with acute lymphoblastic leukemia.

The chain carries TRBV5-4 and TRBJ2-1; 9 bases are a match to TRBD1. CDR1 and CDR2 from the germline V gene are SGHNT and YYREEE (reference sequence). J was trimmed by 9 bases and V by 0 bases; bases with no gene match: 10. The CDR3 has 16 residues. The CDR3 nucleotides are TGTGCCAGCAGCTTGGTGGGACAGGGAGTATATAGTGAGCAGTTCTTC. This sequence encodes CASSLVGQGVYSEQFF.

J is TRBJ1-1 and V is TRBV20-1; 7 bases map to TRBD1. Germline V gene lookup returns CDR1 DFQATT and CDR2 SNEGSKA (reference sequence). This CDR3 has 14 amino acids. Germline trimming cut 6 bases from V and 2 bases from J; bases unmatched to any gene: 9. The CDR3 DNA follows: TGCAGTGCGGAGACCGGGACAGCTAACACTGAAGCTTTCTTT. It translates to CSAETGTANTEAFF.

The chain is built from TRBV12-3 or TRBV12-4 and TRBJ1-4; 9 bases match TRBD1. Trimming cost V 5 bases and J 5 bases; bases outside gene matches: 3. The CDR3 sequence is 14 residues long. CDR3 DNA sequence: TGTGCCAGCAGTCCCGACAGGGGGAATGAAAAACTGTTTTTT. Encoded protein: CASSPDRGNEKLFF.

This clonotype was seen many times. The genes are TRBV27 and TRBJ2-5, with unresolved D. This CDR3 contains 13 residues. The germline V gene has CDR1 MNHEY and CDR2 SMNVEV (reference sequence). V lost 7 bases, J lost 1 base, and 10 bases lay in between. In DNA form, the CDR3 reads TGTGCCAGCACTGGGCCCCCCCAAGAGACCCAGTACTTC. This translates into CASTGPPQETQYF.

As to this clonotype: One junction end disagrees with the germline gene, perhaps due to a read error. The chain combines TRBV4-2 with TRBJ2-3; possibly TRBD2 for D (7 bases). Germline V gene sequence: CDR1 LGHNA, CDR2 YNFKEQ. The CDR3 has 17 amino acids. The CDR3 bases are TGTGCCATCAGCCTAATAGGGGGGGGGCGGTCCGCAGATACGCAGTATTTT. Protein sequence: CAISLIGGGRSADTQYF.

There are a few counts of this clonotype. The chain uses TRBV11-2 and TRBJ2-1; tentative D call: TRBD2 (6 bases). The CDR3 is 16 amino acids. Germline values: CDR1 SGHAT, CDR2 FQNNGV. The V and J ends lost 5 bases and 0 bases respectively, with 14 bases between them. The CDR3 spells CASSGTSTRSYNEQFF. The CDR3 DNA follows: TGTGCCAGCAGCGGAACTAGCACCCGCTCCTACAATGAGCAGTTCTTC.

CDR3 residues: CASTSPALGVHQPQHF. The CDR3, as DNA: TGTGCCAGCACCAGCCCCGCTCTGGGAGTCCATCAGCCCCAGCATTTT. The genes are TRBV28 and TRBJ1-5; unclear D gene. Trimming removed 7 bases at V and 5 bases at J, with 21 bases between. Germline CDR1 reads MDHEN; CDR2 reads SYDVKM. The CDR3 is made up of 16 amino acids.

For this clonotype: This CDR3 fails to terminate in the conserved phenylalanine or tryptophan, so it likely reflects a read error. This chain joins TRBV12-3 or TRBV12-4 and TRBJ2-3; possible D gene TRBD1, 5 bases. V was pared by 6 bases and J by 4 bases, with 11 bases between. This CDR3 comprises 13 residues. The chain's CDR3 is CASRPGNPDTQYL. The DNA for the CDR3 is TGTGCCAGCAGACCAGGGAACCCAGATACGCAGTATTTG.

The chain is built from TRBV7-9 and TRBJ1-1; D perhaps matches TRBD1 (5 bases). This CDR3 is built from 13 residues. Germline V gene sequence: CDR1 SEHNR, CDR2 FQNEAQ (reference sequence). The V gene lost 8 bases and the J gene lost 11 bases, with 21 bases spanning the gap. As DNA, the CDR3 is TGTGCCAGCTCCCAAACCACAGGTATTGACGCTTTCTTT. Translating it yields CASSQTTGIDAFF.

The V gene is TRBV7-2, the J gene TRBJ2-7; 7 bases are a match to TRBD2. The length of the CDR3 is 14 residues. Germline lookup yields CDR1 SGHTA and CDR2 FQGNSA. J was trimmed by 3 bases and V by 2 bases; bases with no gene match: 4. The DNA for the CDR3 is TGTGCCAGCAGCTTACGGGCTAGCGGCTACGAGCAGTACTTC. This translates into CASSLRASGYEQYF.

The V gene is TRBV2, the J gene TRBJ2-1; 9 bases are a match to TRBD2. V shed 4 bases and J 6 bases; nucleotides not matched to a gene: 4. This CDR3 is 14 amino acids long. Germline V lookup: CDR1 SNHLY, CDR2 FYNNEI. This chain's CDR3 is CASSGREGLNEQFF. In nucleotides, the CDR3 is TGTGCCAGCAGTGGGCGGGAGGGCCTCAATGAGCAGTTCTTC.

The rearrangement links TRBV20-1 to TRBJ2-1; D might be TRBD1 (6 bases). CDR1 is DFQATT, CDR2 SNEGSKA, per germline (reference sequence). V lost 5 bases and J 4 bases, leaving 18 bases between the germline ends. The CDR3 is made up of 15 amino acids. CDR3 bases: TGCAGTGCTCATACCGGGACAAAAAAATACAATGAGCAGTTCTTC. Residues: CSAHTGTKKYNEQFF.

The chain couples TRBV7-2 to TRBJ2-2; a possible D gene is TRBD2 (5 bases). Germline V CDR1 and CDR2: SGHTA, FQGNSA. The CDR3 covers 14 residues. The V and J ends lost 6 bases and 4 bases respectively, with 12 bases between them. CDR3 sequence: CASRSFGITGELFF. The CDR3 DNA is TGTGCCAGCAGAAGCTTCGGGATCACCGGGGAGCTGTTTTTT.

This clonotype came up many times. This sequence joins TRBV5-1 and TRBJ2-3; 9 bases line up with TRBD1. CDR1 is SGHRS, CDR2 YFSETQ, per germline. The V and J ends lost 3 bases and 4 bases, in that order; junction bases with no gene match: 3. The CDR3 totals 14 residues. The CDR3 DNA follows: TGCGCCAGCAGCTCCGGACAGGGGTCAGATACGCAGTATTTT. It codes for CASSSGQGSDTQYF.

This clonotype was counted many times. The chain combines TRBV28 with TRBJ2-3, with unresolved D. CDR3 size: 13 residues. The germline gives CDR1 MDHEN, CDR2 SYDVKM. V lost 6 bases to trimming and J lost 1 base, with 8 bases between them. CDR3 region: CASSPRGTDTQYF. The CDR3, as DNA: TGTGCCAGCAGCCCCCGGGGCACAGATACGCAGTATTTT.

In this sample, this clonotype turned up a few times. This rearrangement joins TRBV28 to TRBJ1-4; TRBD1 aligns across 10 bases. Germline trimming cut 6 bases from V and 7 bases from J; bases unmatched to any gene: 8. The germline gives CDR1 MDHEN, CDR2 SYDVKM. The CDR3 spans 15 residues. The CDR3 DNA reads as TGTGCCAGCAGCCGTGACAGGGGGCTGGTTGAAAAACTGTTTTTT. This codes for CASSRDRGLVEKLFF.

This sequence joins TRBV12-3 or TRBV12-4 and TRBJ2-7; 7 nucleotides agree with TRBD1. Unmatched junction bases numbered 9, after V lost 6 bases and J lost 1 base. CDR3 size: 15 residues. CDR3 sequence (DNA): TGTGCCAGCAGGGAGACAGGGACGGGATCCTACGAGCAGTACTTC. It codes for CASRETGTGSYEQYF.

This clonotype came up a few times. The chain has TRBV20-1 and TRBJ1-5, with D unclear. Per the germline V gene, CDR1 is DFQATT and CDR2 is SNEGSKA (reference sequence). Trimming pared 5 bases from V and 4 bases from J, leaving 15 bases between. This CDR3 contains 14 residues. DNA of the CDR3: TGCAGTGCTTTTAGACTCATAACTAATCAGCCCCAGCATTTT. Translation: CSAFRLITNQPQHF.

This sequence joins TRBV3-1 and TRBJ2-5; 8 bases fit TRBD2. The CDR3 runs to 15 residues. CDR1 and CDR2 from the germline V gene are LGHDT and YNNKEL (reference sequence). J was trimmed by 7 bases and V by 4 bases; bases with no gene match: 11. CDR3 nucleotides: TGTGCCAGCAGCCCTGGACTAGCTCAGACAGGGACCCAGTACTTC. As protein: CASSPGLAQTGTQYF.

This clonotype was observed many times. A junction boundary mismatches the germline segment, possibly from a read error. The chain couples TRBV5-1 to TRBJ2-2, with a weak D call TRBD1 (6 bases). Germline V gene lookup returns CDR1 SGHRS and CDR2 YFSETQ. The CDR3 loop spans 14 amino acids. The CDR3 bases are TGTGCCAGCAGCTTACAGGGGAACACCGGGGAGCTGTTTTTT. Translated: CASSLQGNTGELFF.

The sample holds many counts of this clonotype. This chain joins TRBV20-1 and TRBJ2-1; 13 bases are a match to TRBD2. This CDR3 has 18 amino acids. CDR1 and CDR2 from the germline V gene are DFQATT and SNEGSKA (reference sequence). Unmatched junction bases numbered 18, after V lost 6 bases and J lost 7 bases. This CDR3 reads CSAETGTSGILIGNEQFF. The CDR3 DNA sequence: TGCAGTGCGGAAACCGGGACTAGCGGGATTCTAATCGGGAATGAGCAGTTCTTC.

This clonotype was detected only a few times. The gene calls are TRBV7-2 and TRBJ2-7; 9 nucleotides match TRBD2. This CDR3 has 16 residues. Trimming removed 2 bases from V and 4 bases from J; junction bases left unmatched: 9. Germline-derived CDR1 and CDR2 are SGHTA and FQGNSA. In DNA, the CDR3 is TGTGCCAGCAGCTTAAACGGCGCGGGAGGGCCGTACGAGCAGTACTTC. Its protein product is CASSLNGAGGPYEQYF. The variable domain in full, with the rest retrieved from reference TRBV7-2 and TRBJ2-7, is GAGVSQSPSNKVTEKGKDVELRCDPISGHTALYWYRQSLGQGLEFLIYFQGNSAPDKSGLPSDRFSAERTGGSVSTLTIQRTQQEDSAVYLCASSLNGAGGPYEQYFGPGTRLTVT.

This clonotype was observed a handful of times. The rearrangement joins TRBV7-2 to TRBJ2-2; D gene ambiguous. The V end was cut by 8 bases, the J end by 3 bases, with 7 bases between. The CDR3 length is 12 residues. Germline V CDR1 and CDR2: SGHTA, FQGNSA. CDR3 nucleotide sequence: TGTGCCAGCCGGCCCTACACCGGGGAGCTGTTTTTT. Amino acid sequence: CASRPYTGELFF. The whole variable domain, filled in from reference TRBV7-2 and TRBJ2-2, reads GAGVSQSPSNKVTEKGKDVELRCDPISGHTALYWYRQSLGQGLEFLIYFQGNSAPDKSGLPSDRFSAERTGGSVSTLTIQRTQQEDSAVYLCASRPYTGELFFGEGSRLTVL.

This clonotype was recorded at least ten times. The chain combines TRBV6-1 with TRBJ2-7; D unresolved. The CDR3 covers 14 residues. Trimming pared 6 bases from V and 2 bases from J, leaving 14 bases between. Per the germline V gene, CDR1 is MNHNS and CDR2 is SASEGT. CDR3 nucleotides: TGTGCCAGCAGCCAAAACTCTAGAGCCTACGAGCAGTACTTC. Encoded protein: CASSQNSRAYEQYF.

The chain links TRBV11-1 to TRBJ2-6; 8 nucleotides match TRBD1. Germline CDR1 and CDR2: SGHAT and FQDESV (reference sequence). CDR3 length: 18 amino acids. Germline trimming cut 2 bases from V and 1 base from J; bases unmatched to any gene: 7. The CDR3 here is CASSLRAGGQSGANVLTF. The CDR3 nucleotides read TGTGCCAGCAGCTTAAGGGCAGGGGGCCAGTCTGGGGCCAACGTCCTGACTTTC.

In nucleotides, the CDR3 is TGTGCCAGCAGCAACGTTGGGGGCACAGATACGCAGTATTTT. As protein: CASSNVGGTDTQYF. This rearrangement joins TRBV7-9 to TRBJ2-3; D gene uncertain. Trimming removed 5 bases at V and 1 base at J, with 10 bases between. Looked up from germline, CDR1 is SEHNR and CDR2 is FQNEAQ (reference sequence). This CDR3 comprises 14 residues.